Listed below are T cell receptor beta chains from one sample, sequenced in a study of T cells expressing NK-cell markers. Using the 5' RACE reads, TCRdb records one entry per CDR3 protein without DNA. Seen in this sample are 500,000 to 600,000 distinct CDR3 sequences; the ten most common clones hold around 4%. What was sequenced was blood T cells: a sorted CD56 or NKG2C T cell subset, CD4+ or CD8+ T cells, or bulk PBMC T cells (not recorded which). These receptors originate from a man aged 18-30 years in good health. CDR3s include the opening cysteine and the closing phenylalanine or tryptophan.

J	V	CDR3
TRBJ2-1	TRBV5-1	CASIPGQGRKEQFF
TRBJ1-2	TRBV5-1	CASSPRDRYGYTF
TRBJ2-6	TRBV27	CASSSLRYGANVLTF
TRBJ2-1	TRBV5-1	CASSSRGEGFYNEQFF
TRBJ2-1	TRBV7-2	CASSNLPGGGNEQFF
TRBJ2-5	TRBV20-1	CSARVAGGGTQYF
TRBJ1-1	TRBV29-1	CSAEQGGIEAFF
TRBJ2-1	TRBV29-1	CSARAESSYNEQFF
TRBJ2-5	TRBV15	CATSRGRQQETQYF
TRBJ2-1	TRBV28	CATRGAGDRGEQFF
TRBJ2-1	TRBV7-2	CASSLAREVEQFF
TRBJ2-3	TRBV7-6	CASSFPIRSGRSTDTQYF
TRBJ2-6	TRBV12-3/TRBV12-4	CASTLLSSGANVLTF
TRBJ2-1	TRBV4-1	CASSQAERKKGGEQFF
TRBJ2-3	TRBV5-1	CASSAQGLSSTDTQYF
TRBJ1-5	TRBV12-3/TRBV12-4	CASSFSGTDVPQHF
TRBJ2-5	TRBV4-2	CASSLLAADQETQYF
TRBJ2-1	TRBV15	CATSREHPGLAGVMDEQFF
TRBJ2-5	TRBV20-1	CSAAAQRAETQYF
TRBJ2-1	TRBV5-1	CASSHNPLARFGEQFF
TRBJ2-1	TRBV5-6	CASSVGTSGRGGEQFF
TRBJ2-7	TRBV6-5	CASSYGGTSGSVEYF
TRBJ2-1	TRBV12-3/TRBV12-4	CASSTSGRDEFF
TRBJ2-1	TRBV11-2	CASSLAPDMAYNEQFF
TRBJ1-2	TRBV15	CATQPSGSYGYTF
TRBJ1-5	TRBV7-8	CASSLYPTGNQPQHF
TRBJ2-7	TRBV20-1	CSAKTGNPSSYEQYF
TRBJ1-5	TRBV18	CASSPQGATNQPQHF
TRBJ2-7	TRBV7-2	CASIGLRDNEQYF
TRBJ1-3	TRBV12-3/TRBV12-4	CASSLAIISGNTIYF
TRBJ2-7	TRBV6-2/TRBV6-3	CASRGQGAYEQYF
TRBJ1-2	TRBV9	CASSARDPGTGYGYTF
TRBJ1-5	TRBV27	CASSLKGQGLVSNQPQHF
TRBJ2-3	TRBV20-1	CSARAPLAGASTDTQYF
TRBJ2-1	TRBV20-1	CSRAKSGNNEQFF
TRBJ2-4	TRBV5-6	CASSLGAGRILLAKNIQYF
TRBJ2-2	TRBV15	CATSTPRGGSTGELFF
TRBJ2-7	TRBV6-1	CASSLTGGRYEQYF
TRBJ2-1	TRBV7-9	CASSSGTSRHDEQFF
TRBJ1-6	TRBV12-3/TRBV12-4	CASDYTDRHNSPLHF
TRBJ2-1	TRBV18	CASSPTIAGVGEQFF
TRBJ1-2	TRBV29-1	CSAQTHRGYTF
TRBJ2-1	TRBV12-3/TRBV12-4	CASSLQTGIYNEQFF
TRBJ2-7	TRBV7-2	CASSRSGRKYEQYF
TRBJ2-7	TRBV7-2	CASSLQGFWSYF
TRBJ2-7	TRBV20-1	CSARDSGMPYEQYF
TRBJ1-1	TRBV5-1	CASSVQQGHTEAFF
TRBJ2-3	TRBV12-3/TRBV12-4	CASSSSGQGGVTDTQYF
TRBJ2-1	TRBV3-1	CASSPAIGNEQFF
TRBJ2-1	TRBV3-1	CASSQVRWNEQFF
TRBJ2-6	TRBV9	CASQEAGANVLTF
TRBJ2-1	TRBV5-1	CASSSVAGFYNEQFF
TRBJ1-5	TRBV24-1	CATSDSGGTGQPQHF
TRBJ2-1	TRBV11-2	CASSPGLLDEQFF
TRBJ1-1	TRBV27	CASSLSGVSTFF
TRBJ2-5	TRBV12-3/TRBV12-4	CASTLLTEETQYF
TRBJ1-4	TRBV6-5	CASGYGSEKLFF
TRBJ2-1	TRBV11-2	CASSWIKGVAGSNEQFF